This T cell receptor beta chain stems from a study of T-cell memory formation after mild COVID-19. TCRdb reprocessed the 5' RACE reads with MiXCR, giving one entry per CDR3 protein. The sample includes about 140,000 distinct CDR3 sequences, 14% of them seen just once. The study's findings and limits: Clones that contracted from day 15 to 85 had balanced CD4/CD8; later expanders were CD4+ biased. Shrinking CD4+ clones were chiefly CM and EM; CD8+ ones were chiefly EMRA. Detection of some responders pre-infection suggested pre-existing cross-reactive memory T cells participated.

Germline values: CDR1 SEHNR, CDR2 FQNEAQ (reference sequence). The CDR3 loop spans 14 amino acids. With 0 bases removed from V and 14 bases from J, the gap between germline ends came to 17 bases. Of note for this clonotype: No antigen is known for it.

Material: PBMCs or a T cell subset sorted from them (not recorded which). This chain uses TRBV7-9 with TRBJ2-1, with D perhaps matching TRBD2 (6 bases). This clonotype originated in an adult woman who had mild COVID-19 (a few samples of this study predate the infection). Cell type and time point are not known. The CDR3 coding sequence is TGTGCCAGCAGCTTAGCCCCGCATTGGGGGGAGGAGTTCTTC. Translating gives CASSLAPHWGEEFF.